What follows describes a single T cell receptor beta chain. As yet, its antigen is unknown. This specimen belongs to a study of T cell responses to AZD1222 COVID-19 vaccine. Overall study findings and caveats: Donor demographics were predominantly white British with a female majority; clonal diversity may be underestimated. Dominant at 160-218 and 743-854, vaccine-associated CD4 TCRs also spanned spike.

Sequenced by immunoSEQ multiplex PCR; TCRdb stores in-frame clones only, minus some. Of 150,000 to 200,000 clones listed, 88% are singletons. The CDR3 spans 15 residues. Between the trimmed V and J ends, which lost 5 bases and 5 bases, there was a span of 19 bases. The V gene's germline CDR1 is SEHNR and CDR2 FQNEAQ (reference sequence). The sample in question was peripheral blood, obtained 28 days after the second AZD1222 dose. The chain carries TRBV7-9 and TRBJ2-7, with D tentatively TRBD1 or TRBD2 (5 bases each). The clonotype comes from an adult who received the AZD1222 COVID-19 vaccine. CDR3 residues: CASSDRTSRGDEQYF. The CDR3 nucleotides read TGTGCCAGCAGCGATAGGACGAGCCGAGGGGACGAGCAGTACTTC.